The entry below gives a single TCR beta chain sequence along with its context. Its antigen is currently unknown. This record comes from a study of cytomegalovirus exposure and HLA in healthy donors. Study as a whole: An earlier analysis found roughly 100 million unique TCR beta sequences from about 179 million T cells. Most donors, roughly 84% of a few hundred genotyped, fell in the Caucasian-associated ancestry cluster.

The trim removed 2 bases at V and 6 bases at J, leaving 7 bases unmatched. The CDR3 spans 16 residues. The germline V gene encodes CDR1 SGHTA and CDR2 FQGNSA. Broader study findings: Later work found most CMV-associated TCR beta chains apparently HLA-restricted. Cytomegalovirus status was reportedly diagnosed by the classifier with high specificity and sensitivity.

The PCR had 60 Vbeta and 13 Jbeta primers. Here immunoSEQ multiplex PCR was the method, and the copy in TCRdb shows in-frame clones only, minus some. This table holds 170,000 or so clones, about 80% found once. This sequence was found in a man aged 25-45 years in good health and CMV-seropositive. The rearrangement uses TRBV7-2 and TRBJ2-7, with 13 positions matching TRBD2. What was sequenced was PBMCs. In nucleotides, the CDR3 is TGTGCCAGCAGCTTATTCCTACTAGCGGGGGGGCCCGAGCAGTACTTC. Protein sequence: CASSLFLLAGGPEQYF.